This T cell receptor (beta chain) stems from a study of T-cell reconstitution after alpha-beta-depleted transplantation in children. Trimming cost V 2 bases and J 5 bases, with 12 bases left between them. This CDR3 spans 13 amino acids. Germline CDR1 is DFQATT and CDR2 is SNEGSKA (reference sequence). Preparation of the TCRbeta library was carried out with unique molecular identifiers. TCRdb re-called the PCR reads through MiXCR, storing one row per CDR3 protein. The sample contains 600,000 to 700,000 distinct CDR3 sequences, roughly 15% of which appear only once. The input for sequencing was PBMCs from the stem cell graft donor, taken from the stem cell graft. The genes are TRBV20-1 and TRBJ2-5; the D is unclear. The clonotype was recovered from a human donor who donated a stem cell graft to a child with acute myeloid leukemia. CDR3 amino acids: CSARNRLRETQYF. CDR3 DNA sequence: TGCAGTGCTAGAAACCGGCTCCGTGAGACCCAGTACTTC.